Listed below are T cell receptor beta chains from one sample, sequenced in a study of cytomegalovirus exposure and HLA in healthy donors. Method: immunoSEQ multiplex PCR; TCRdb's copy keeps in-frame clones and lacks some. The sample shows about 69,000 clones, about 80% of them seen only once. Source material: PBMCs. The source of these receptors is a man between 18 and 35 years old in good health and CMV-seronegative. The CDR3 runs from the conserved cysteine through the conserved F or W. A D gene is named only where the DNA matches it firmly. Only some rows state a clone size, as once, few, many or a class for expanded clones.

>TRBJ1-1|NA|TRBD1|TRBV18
CASSPGSGGNTEAFF
TGTGCCAGCTCACCGGGGTCAGGGGGGAACACTGAAGCTTTCTTT
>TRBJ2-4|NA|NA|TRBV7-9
CASSSPRTALAKNIQYF
TGTGCCAGCAGCTCACCCCGGACAGCCCTAGCCAAAAACATTCAGTACTTC
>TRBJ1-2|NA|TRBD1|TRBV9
CASSVGTGDGYTF
TGTGCCAGCAGCGTCGGGACAGGGGATGGCTACACCTTC
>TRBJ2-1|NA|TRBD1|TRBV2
CASSPRTGSSYNEQFF
TGTGCCAGCAGCCCGCGGACAGGGAGCTCCTACAATGAGCAGTTCTTC
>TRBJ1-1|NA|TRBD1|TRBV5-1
CASSLGQGGTEAFF
TGCGCCAGCAGCCTAGGACAGGGGGGCACTGAAGCTTTCTTT
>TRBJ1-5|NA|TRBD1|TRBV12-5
CASGLPPGQGDPYSNQPQHF
TGTGCTAGTGGTTTGCCTCCGGGACAGGGGGACCCTTATAGCAATCAGCCCCAGCATTTT
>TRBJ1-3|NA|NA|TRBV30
CAWSVQGMSSGNTIYF
TGTGCCTGGAGTGTACAGGGCATGAGCTCTGGAAACACCATATATTTT
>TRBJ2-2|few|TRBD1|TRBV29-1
CSVSDRVDTGELFF
TGCAGCGTTTCGGACAGGGTCGACACCGGGGAGCTGTTTTTT
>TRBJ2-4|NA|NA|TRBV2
CASSEPRLGNIQYF
TGTGCCAGCAGTGAACCTAGATTAGGAAACATTCAGTACTTC
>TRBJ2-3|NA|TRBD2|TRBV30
CAWSPSGGAGDTQYF
TGTGCCTGGAGTCCTAGCGGGGGGGCAGGAGATACGCAGTATTTT
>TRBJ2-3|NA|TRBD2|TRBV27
CASTYLTSGGPSTDTQYF
TGTGCCAGCACTTACCTAACTAGCGGGGGGCCTAGCACAGATACGCAGTATTTT
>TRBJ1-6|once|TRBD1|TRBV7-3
CASSLKGKSYRGPNSPLHF
TGTGCCAGCAGCTTAAAGGGGAAATCATACAGGGGGCCCAATTCACCCCTCCACTTT
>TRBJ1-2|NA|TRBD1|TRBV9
CASSVLTGGNGGYTF
TGTGCCAGCAGCGTATTGACAGGGGGCAACGGTGGCTACACCTTC
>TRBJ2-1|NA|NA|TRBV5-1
CASSWGGSGGREQFF
TGCGCCAGCAGCTGGGGGGGCTCAGGTGGTCGTGAGCAGTTCTTC
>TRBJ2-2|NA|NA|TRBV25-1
CASSEMRAAGELFF
TGTGCCAGCAGTGAAATGAGGGCCGCCGGGGAGCTGTTTTTT
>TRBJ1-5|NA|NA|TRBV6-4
CASTVSRGDSNQPQHF
TGTGCCAGCACCGTATCCCGGGGGGATAGCAATCAGCCCCAGCATTTT
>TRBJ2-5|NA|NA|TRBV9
CASSGVIGGQETQYF
TGTGCCAGCAGCGGGGTTATTGGAGGACAAGAGACCCAGTACTTC
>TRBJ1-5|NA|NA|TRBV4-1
CASRRRDTDQPQHF
TGCGCCAGCAGGAGACGGGACACAGATCAGCCCCAGCATTTT
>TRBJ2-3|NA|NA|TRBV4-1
CASRGLASTDTQYF
TGCGCCAGCAGAGGTCTAGCTAGCACAGATACGCAGTATTTT
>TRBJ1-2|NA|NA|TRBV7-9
CASSSVDWSNYGYTF
TGTGCCAGCAGCTCCGTCGACTGGTCTAACTATGGCTACACCTTC
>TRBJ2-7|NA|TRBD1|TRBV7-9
CASSLGQATYEQYF
TGTGCCAGCAGCCTGGGACAGGCTACCTACGAGCAGTACTTC
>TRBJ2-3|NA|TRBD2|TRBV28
CASALAGSGDTQYF
TGTGCCAGCGCCCTAGCGGGGAGTGGAGATACGCAGTATTTT
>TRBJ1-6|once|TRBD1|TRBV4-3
CASSQGTGGGNSPLHF
TGCGCCAGCAGCCAAGGGACAGGGGGTGGAAATTCACCCCTCCACTTT
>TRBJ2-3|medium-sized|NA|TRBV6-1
CASSELSGTDTQYF
TGTGCCAGCAGTGAATTGTCAGGCACAGATACGCAGTATTTT
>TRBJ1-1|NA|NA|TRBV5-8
CASSRGLVEAFF
TGTGCCAGCAGCAGGGGCCTCGTGGAAGCTTTCTTT